The 32 T cell receptor beta chains below come from one sample, sequenced in a study of early T cells in non-severe SARS-CoV-2 infection. TCRdb reprocessed the 5' RACE reads with MiXCR, giving one entry per CDR3 protein. The sample contains about 89,000 distinct CDR3 sequences, roughly 14% of which appear only once. The material sequenced was whole blood. The receptors derive from an adult who was a healthcare worker with PCR-confirmed SARS-CoV-2 infection or an uninfected control (not recorded which).

The V and J genes are TRBV6-6 and TRBJ2-3, with 11 positions matching TRBD2. Germline CDR1 and CDR2: MNHNY and SVGAGI (reference sequence). J was trimmed by 0 bases and V by 2 bases; bases with no gene match: 4. The CDR3 length is 17 residues. This chain's CDR3 is CASSYVLAGGSTDTQYF. The CDR3 DNA sequence: TGTGCCAGCAGTTACGTTCTAGCGGGGGGCAGCACAGATACGCAGTATTTT.

This chain joins TRBV2 and TRBJ2-5; 10 bases are a match to TRBD2. The CDR3 has 15 residues. Per the germline V gene, CDR1 is SNHLY and CDR2 is FYNNEI. J was trimmed by 7 bases and V by 6 bases; bases with no gene match: 11. CDR3 protein: CASSPEGLARVTQYF. CDR3 nucleotides: TGTGCCAGCAGCCCCGAGGGACTAGCGCGCGTGACCCAGTACTTC.

This clonotype appeared a few times. This chain connects TRBV5-1 to TRBJ1-1, with D unresolved. Germline values: CDR1 SGHRS, CDR2 YFSETQ. Deletions cut 8 bases from V and 3 bases from J, with 8 bases between. CDR3 length: 11 residues. CDR3 DNA: TGCGCCAGTCGGATCGACACTGAAGCTTTCTTT. This encodes CASRIDTEAFF.

This clonotype was observed at least ten times. The chain joins TRBV29-1 to TRBJ2-3, with 8 bases that match TRBD2. Germline CDR1 reads SQVTM; CDR2 reads ANQGSEA. V trimming: 3 bases; J trimming: 4 bases; junction bases outside the gene matches: 9. This CDR3 spans 15 amino acids. The CDR3 sequence: CSVDLSRGAADTQYF. CDR3 coding DNA: TGCAGCGTTGATCTGTCGCGGGGGGCCGCAGATACGCAGTATTTT.

This clonotype was seen a handful of times. The V call is TRBV11-2, the J call TRBJ1-2; weak D call: TRBD1 (5 bases). The CDR3 covers 12 residues. Trimming removed 5 bases at V and 6 bases at J, with 10 bases between. Per the germline V gene, CDR1 is SGHAT and CDR2 is FQNNGV. This CDR3 reads CASSRSGNGYTF. In DNA, the CDR3 is TGTGCCAGCAGCCGTTCAGGGAATGGCTACACCTTC. The whole variable domain, remainder taken from reference TRBV11-2 and TRBJ1-2, is EAGVAQSPRYKIIEKRQSVAFWCNPISGHATLYWYQQILGQGPKLLIQFQNNGVVDDSQLPKDRFSAERLKGVDSTLKIQPAKLEDSAVYLCASSRSGNGYTFGSGTRLTVV.

This clonotype was seen ten or more times. The chain has TRBV7-9 and TRBJ2-2; TRBD1 matches at 7 bases. Germline CDR1 reads SEHNR; CDR2 reads FQNEAQ (reference sequence). This CDR3 region has 15 residues. With 5 bases clipped from V and 2 bases from J, the junction kept 5 bases outside the gene matches. CDR3 sequence reads: CASSEYRGNTGELFF. For the CDR3, the DNA is TGTGCCAGCAGCGAATACAGGGGTAACACCGGGGAGCTGTTTTTT.

The chain couples TRBV4-1 to TRBJ1-1; the D gene is possibly TRBD1 (6 bases). The CDR3 totals 13 residues. Trimming shortened V by 1 base and J by 10 bases, and 13 bases separated the two germline ends. From germline, CDR1 is MGHRA and CDR2 YSYEKL. The CDR3 sequence is CASSQGTEVVAFF. The CDR3 region has the DNA TGCGCCAGCAGCCAAGGGACAGAGGTCGTAGCTTTCTTT.

The chain combines TRBV12-3 or TRBV12-4 with TRBJ2-7; perhaps TRBD1 as D (6 bases). CDR3 length: 12 residues. V gave up 8 bases and J gave up 3 bases, with 11 bases separating them. The CDR3 DNA reads as TGTGCCAGCGGGGACACTATCTACGAGCAGTACGTC. It specifies CASGDTIYEQYV.

The chain combines TRBV6-2 or TRBV6-3 with TRBJ2-1; 9 bases match TRBD2. The CDR3 length is 15 residues. Losses at the gene ends were 5 bases for V and 0 bases for J; bases not matched to a gene: 2. The V gene's germline CDR1 is MNHEY and CDR2 SVGEGT. CDR3 coding DNA: TGTGCCAGCAGTAATAGCGGGAGCTCCTACAATGAGCAGTTCTTC. It translates to CASSNSGSSYNEQFF.

A few counts support this clonotype. This chain links TRBV24-1 with TRBJ2-3; 9 bases fit TRBD2. Germline V gene data show CDR1 as KGHDR and CDR2 as SFDVKD. This CDR3 comprises 15 residues. The J segment lost 2 bases and the V segment lost 5 bases, leaving 4 bases of the junction unmatched. CDR3 loop: CATSASGAYTDTQYF. CDR3 DNA sequence: TGTGCCACCAGTGCTAGCGGGGCATACACAGATACGCAGTATTTT.

The chain is built from TRBV20-1 and TRBJ2-5, with TRBD2 matching 12 bases. The V gene's germline CDR1 is DFQATT and CDR2 SNEGSKA (reference sequence). The junction had 11 bases not matched to a gene; V was cut back by 5 bases and J by 1 base. The CDR3 extends over 17 amino acids. CDR3 amino acids: CSARNPASGGVQETQYF. Here the CDR3 DNA reads TGCAGTGCTCGAAACCCCGCTAGCGGGGGGGTCCAAGAGACCCAGTACTTC.

In its sample, this clonotype was seen many times. The chain recombines TRBV19 with TRBJ2-5, with TRBD1 matching 8 bases. V trimming: 5 bases; J trimming: 4 bases; junction bases outside the gene matches: 6. CDR3 length: 14 residues. CDR1 and CDR2 from the germline V gene are LNHDA and SQIVND (reference sequence). Here the CDR3 DNA reads TGTGCCAGTAGTTCAGGGGGCGCGGGAGAGACCCAGTACTTC. Protein sequence: CASSSGGAGETQYF.

The rearrangement joins TRBV6-1 to TRBJ1-2; D gene ambiguous. The length of the CDR3 is 13 residues. Germline lookup yields CDR1 MNHNS and CDR2 SASEGT. Trimming shortened V by 3 bases and J by 4 bases, and 9 bases separated the two germline ends. CDR3 region: CASSDFGGYGYTF. The DNA of the CDR3 is TGTGCCAGCAGTGATTTTGGAGGCTATGGCTACACCTTC.

This clonotype was recorded at least ten times. The rearrangement uses TRBV11-2 and TRBJ2-3; 7 bases align to TRBD1. The V gene's germline CDR1 is SGHAT and CDR2 FQNNGV. Losses at the gene ends were 5 bases for V and 1 base for J; bases not matched to a gene: 6. This CDR3 region has 15 residues. The CDR3 reads CASSLRDSGTDTQYF. The CDR3 DNA reads as TGTGCCAGCAGCCTCCGGGACAGTGGCACAGATACGCAGTATTTT.

Only a few counts were recorded for this clonotype. The rearrangement joins TRBV10-3 to TRBJ1-1, with 7 bases matching TRBD1. The CDR3 sequence is 15 residues long. The junction had 11 bases not matched to a gene; V was cut back by 7 bases and J by 3 bases. Germline V lookup: CDR1 ENHRY, CDR2 SYGVKD. The chain's CDR3 is CAIKRQGGWDTEAFF. Here the CDR3 DNA reads TGTGCCATCAAACGACAGGGCGGGTGGGACACTGAAGCTTTCTTT.

This clonotype was seen only a few times. V gene TRBV2 combines with J gene TRBJ2-7; a possible D gene is TRBD2 (5 bases). This CDR3 has 17 amino acids. V lost 2 bases, J lost 2 bases, and 19 bases lay in between. CDR1 is SNHLY and CDR2 is FYNNEI in the germline V gene. The CDR3 region has the DNA TGTGCCAGCAGTGAAAGGCTGGGAGATAAGCCCCCCTACGAGCAGTACGTC. This codes for CASSERLGDKPPYEQYV.

CDR3 DNA: TGTGCCAGCAGTTACTCGAGACAGGGGGGAAAAAAAGCTTTCTTT. It encodes CASSYSRQGGKKAFF. The chain joins TRBV6-5 to TRBJ1-1, with TRBD1 matching 9 bases. V was pared by 0 bases and J by 9 bases, with 8 bases of the junction left unmatched. Germline V CDR1 and CDR2: MNHEY, SVGAGI. The CDR3 covers 15 residues.

The chain combines TRBV9 with TRBJ2-3; weak D call: TRBD1 (6 bases). V was pared by 3 bases and J by 7 bases, with 9 bases between. Germline V gene data show CDR1 as SGDLS and CDR2 as YYNGEE. CDR3 length: 12 amino acids. CDR3: CASSGGQYTQYF. Here the CDR3 DNA reads TGTGCCAGCAGCGGCGGACAGTATACGCAGTATTTT.

This sequence joins TRBV9 and TRBJ1-6; the D gene is possibly TRBD1 (5 bases). The CDR3 spans 13 residues. The V and J ends lost 0 bases and 14 bases respectively, with 12 bases between them. Germline V lookup: CDR1 SGDLS, CDR2 YYNGEE. CDR3 loop: CASSVGDLNTLHF. As DNA, the CDR3 is TGTGCCAGCAGCGTAGGGGACCTAAACACCCTCCACTTT.

The chain carries TRBV5-4 and TRBJ2-2, with 7 bases that match TRBD1. J lost 4 bases, V lost 6 bases, and 9 bases had no gene match. Germline V gives CDR1 SGHNT, CDR2 YYREEE (reference sequence). The CDR3 extends over 15 amino acids. This CDR3 is CASTPSAGGTGELFF. In DNA, the CDR3 is TGTGCCAGCACCCCTTCTGCAGGGGGCACCGGGGAGCTGTTTTTT.

This clonotype was found many times. V and J are TRBV7-2 and TRBJ1-2, with D possibly being TRBD1 (5 bases). The ends were cut back, 1 base at V and 3 bases at J, with 6 bases in the middle. This CDR3 has 13 amino acids. Germline-derived CDR1 and CDR2 are SGHTA and FQGNSA. The CDR3 is CASSLGRDYGYTF. The CDR3 coding sequence is TGTGCCAGCAGCTTAGGCAGGGACTATGGCTACACCTTC. Supplemented by reference TRBV7-2 and TRBJ1-2, the full variable domain reads GAGVSQSPSNKVTEKGKDVELRCDPISGHTALYWYRQSLGQGLEFLIYFQGNSAPDKSGLPSDRFSAERTGGSVSTLTIQRTQQEDSAVYLCASSLGRDYGYTFGSGTRLTVV.

Notes on this clonotype: The junction does not match germline at one end; this may be a read error. The rearrangement links TRBV5-1 to TRBJ2-3, with D tentatively TRBD2 (6 bases). The CDR3 runs to 15 residues. Germline CDR1 and CDR2: SGHRS and YFSETQ. The chain's CDR3 is CVSSLGWRDTDTQYF. In nucleotides, the CDR3 is TGCGTCAGCAGCCTGGGGTGGCGGGACACAGATACGCAGTATTTT.

The V gene is TRBV14, the J gene TRBJ2-7, with D tentatively TRBD2 (5 bases). The CDR3 runs to 13 residues. V was pared by 2 bases and J by 7 bases, with 12 bases between. CDR1 is SGHDN and CDR2 is FVKESK in the germline V gene. The CDR3 DNA reads as TGTGCCAGCAGCCAAACTGTGAGCGGTGAGCAGTACGTC. Translated, it gives CASSQTVSGEQYV.

This clonotype came up a few times. This rearrangement joins TRBV7-8 to TRBJ2-3; D is possibly TRBD2 (7 bases). The germline CDR1 and CDR2 sequences are SGHVS and FQNEAQ. V was trimmed by 5 bases and J by 4 bases, leaving 16 bases between them. The length of the CDR3 is 15 residues. The CDR3 DNA is TGTGCCAGCAGCCTAGAGGGGGGGCGCCCAGATACGCAGTATTTT. Amino acids: CASSLEGGRPDTQYF.

This clonotype was seen at least ten times. J is TRBJ1-1 and V is TRBV5-4, with D hard to call. Trimming stripped 4 bases from V and 0 bases from J, with 10 bases between. CDR1 SGHNT and CDR2 YYREEE come from the germline V gene (reference sequence). The CDR3 is 14 amino acids. This CDR3 is CASSSERMNTEAFF. CDR3 nucleotides: TGTGCCAGCAGCAGTGAACGGATGAACACTGAAGCTTTCTTT.

This clonotype was counted ten times or more. This chain uses TRBV12-3 or TRBV12-4 with TRBJ1-5, with D perhaps matching TRBD1 (6 bases). V lost 5 bases and J 8 bases, leaving 7 bases between the germline ends. The CDR3 runs 11 residues. The DNA of the CDR3 is TGTGCCAGCAGTAAGGGGGAGCCCCAGCATTTT. Translated, it gives CASSKGEPQHF.

This clonotype appeared a few times. The V gene is TRBV7-3, the J gene TRBJ2-2; D unclear. CDR3 length equals 12 residues. The V end was cut by 8 bases, the J end by 3 bases, with 7 bases between. Germline values: CDR1 SGHTA, CDR2 FQGTGA. CDR3 residues: CASGRDTGELFF. CDR3 DNA sequence: TGTGCCAGCGGCCGGGACACCGGGGAGCTGTTTTTT.

The chain is built from TRBV13 and TRBJ1-4, with 9 positions matching TRBD1. This CDR3 contains 16 residues. After removal of 5 bases from V and 0 bases from J, the junction contained 4 bases not matched to a gene. Germline V gene sequence: CDR1 PRHDT, CDR2 FYEKMQ (reference sequence). CDR3 DNA sequence: TGTGCCAGCAGCCACGGACAGGGGCCAACTAATGAAAAACTGTTTTTT. Its protein product is CASSHGQGPTNEKLFF.

V is TRBV10-1 and J is TRBJ1-3; D is ambiguous. The germline CDR1 and CDR2 sequences are WNHNN and SYGVQD (reference sequence). This CDR3 is 14 amino acids long. The germline V and J ends were trimmed by 4 bases and 0 bases, with 7 bases remaining between them. The CDR3 loop reads CASSASSSGNTIYF. DNA for the CDR3: TGCGCCAGCAGTGCGTCTTCCTCTGGAAACACCATATATTTT.

This clonotype was detected only a few times. The J gene is TRBJ1-4, the V gene TRBV5-1, with D possibly TRBD1 on 6 matching bases. The germline V gene encodes CDR1 SGHRS and CDR2 YFSETQ. Between the trimmed V and J ends, which lost 0 bases and 8 bases, there was a span of 11 bases. The CDR3 runs 14 residues. The CDR3 loop reads CASSLGFGQEKLFF. DNA for the CDR3: TGCGCCAGCAGCTTGGGGTTCGGACAGGAAAAACTGTTTTTT.

This clonotype has more than one count but fewer than ten. The V gene is TRBV20-1, the J gene TRBJ2-1; perhaps D is TRBD1 or TRBD2 (5 bases each). Deletions cut 5 bases from V and 3 bases from J, with 11 bases between. CDR3 length: 13 residues. Germline V lookup: CDR1 DFQATT, CDR2 SNEGSKA (reference sequence). Here the CDR3 DNA reads TGCAGTGCTCTCGGGACGTACTACAATGAGCAGTTCTTC. Translating gives CSALGTYYNEQFF.

This clonotype was recorded a few times. The rearrangement joins TRBV20-1 to TRBJ2-6, with a tentative D call TRBD1 (5 bases). Germline V gene lookup returns CDR1 DFQATT and CDR2 SNEGSKA (reference sequence). This CDR3 is built from 15 residues. Trimming pared 0 bases from V and 3 bases from J, leaving 9 bases between. The CDR3 nucleotides read TGCAGTGCTAGAGAACAGGAGCTTGGGGCCAACGTCCTGACTTTC. Translation: CSAREQELGANVLTF.